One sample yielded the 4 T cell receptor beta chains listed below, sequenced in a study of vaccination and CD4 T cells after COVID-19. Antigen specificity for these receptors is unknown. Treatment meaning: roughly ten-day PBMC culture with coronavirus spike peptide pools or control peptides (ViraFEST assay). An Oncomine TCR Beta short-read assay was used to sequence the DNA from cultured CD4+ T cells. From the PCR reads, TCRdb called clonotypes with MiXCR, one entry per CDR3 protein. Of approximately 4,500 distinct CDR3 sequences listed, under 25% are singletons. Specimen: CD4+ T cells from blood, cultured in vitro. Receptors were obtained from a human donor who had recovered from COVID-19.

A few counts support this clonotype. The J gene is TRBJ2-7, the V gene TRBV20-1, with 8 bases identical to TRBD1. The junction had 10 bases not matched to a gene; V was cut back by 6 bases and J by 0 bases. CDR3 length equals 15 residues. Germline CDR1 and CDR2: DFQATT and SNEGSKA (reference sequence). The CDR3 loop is CSAENGQGASYEQYF. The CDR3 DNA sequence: TGCAGTGCCGAGAACGGACAGGGCGCCTCCTACGAGCAGTACTTC.

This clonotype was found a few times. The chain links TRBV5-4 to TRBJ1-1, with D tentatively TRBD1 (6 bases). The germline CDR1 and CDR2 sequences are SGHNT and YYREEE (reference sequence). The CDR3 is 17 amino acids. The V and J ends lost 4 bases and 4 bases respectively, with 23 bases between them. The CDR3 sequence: CASSSLGLVGAATEAFF. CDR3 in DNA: TGTGCCAGCAGCAGCTTGGGTTTGGTGGGGGCGGCCACTGAAGCTTTCTTT.

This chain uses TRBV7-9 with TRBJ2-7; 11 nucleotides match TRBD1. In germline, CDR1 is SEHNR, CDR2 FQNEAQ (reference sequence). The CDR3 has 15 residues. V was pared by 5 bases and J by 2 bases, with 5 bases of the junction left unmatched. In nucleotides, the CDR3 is TGTGCCAGCAGCGCACCGGGACAGGGGGCCTACGAGCAGTACTTC. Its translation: CASSAPGQGAYEQYF.

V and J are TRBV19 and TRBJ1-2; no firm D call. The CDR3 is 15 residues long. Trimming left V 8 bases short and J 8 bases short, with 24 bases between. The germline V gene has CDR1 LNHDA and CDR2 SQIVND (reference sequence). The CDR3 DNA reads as TGTGCCAGTGAGTTCTCGGGGATGCCTACGAAAGGCTACACCTTC. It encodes CASEFSGMPTKGYTF.